The rows below give T cell receptor beta chains drawn from one sample of a study of shared clonotypes between healthy human individuals. Measured with immunoSEQ multiplex PCR; TCRdb has only the in-frame clones, and not every one. The table records about 800,000 clones, approximately 97% of them present only once. Source material: naive CD8+ T cells sorted from blood. The receptors derive from a young man in good health. Each CDR3 is given with its conserved first and last residue. A D gene is named only where the DNA matches it firmly.

J | D | V | CDR3 | DNA
TRBJ2-1 | TRBD2 | TRBV5-1 | CASSLDIGGRAPYNEQFF | TGCGCCAGCAGCTTGGATATTGGCGGGAGGGCCCCCTACAATGAGCAGTTCTTC
TRBJ2-3 | TRBD2 | TRBV27 | CASSLKGLAGGTNTDTQYF | TGTGCCAGCAGTTTAAAGGGACTAGCGGGAGGGACTAACACAGATACGCAGTATTTT
TRBJ2-7 | . | TRBV27 | CASSLRRREEAYEQYF | TGTGCCAGCAGTTTACGTAGGCGGGAAGAAGCCTACGAGCAGTACTTC
TRBJ1-2 | . | TRBV25-1 | CASSERGGEGLYGYTF | TGTGCCAGCAGTGAAAGGGGAGGGGAAGGACTCTATGGCTACACCTTC
TRBJ2-1 | TRBD1 | TRBV7-7 | CASSLRTGAYNEQFF | TGTGCTAGCAGCTTGCGGACAGGGGCCTACAATGAGCAGTTCTTC
TRBJ1-2 | TRBD1 | TRBV7-8 | CASSLPGTGGYGGYTF | TGTGCCAGCAGCTTACCGGGGACAGGGGGTTATGGTGGCTACACCTTC
TRBJ2-1 | TRBD1 | TRBV9 | CASSPQGNSYNEQFF | TGTGCCAGCAGCCCACAGGGGAACTCCTACAATGAGCAGTTCTTC
TRBJ2-2 | TRBD2 | TRBV28 | CASRGPGTSGPAGELFF | TGTGCCAGCAGGGGTCCCGGGACTAGCGGACCCGCCGGGGAGCTGTTTTTT
TRBJ1-5 | . | TRBV19 | CASSIPGLSNQPQHF | TGTGCCAGTAGTATACCAGGGCTTAGCAATCAGCCCCAGCATTTT
TRBJ2-1 | . | TRBV11-2 | CASRHDGSSYNEQFF | TGTGCCAGTAGACATGACGGGAGCTCCTACAATGAGCAGTTCTTC
TRBJ1-2 | . | TRBV28 | CASSWMGPKNYGYTF | TGTGCCAGCAGTTGGATGGGACCGAAAAACTATGGCTACACCTTC
TRBJ2-7 | TRBD2 | TRBV7-9 | CASSLGSGSSYEQYF | TGTGCCAGCAGCTTAGGTAGCGGGAGCTCCTACGAGCAGTACTTC
TRBJ2-1 | . | TRBV7-8 | CASSSDTLAYYNEQFF | TGTGCCAGCAGCTCAGATACCCTAGCGTACTACAATGAGCAGTTCTTC
TRBJ2-6 | TRBD1 | TRBV28 | CASSSGQENVLTF | TGTGCCAGCAGTTCGGGACAGGAGAACGTCCTGACTTTC
TRBJ2-1 | . | TRBV2 | CASSPRRDQNYNEQFF | TGTGCCAGCAGCCCCCGGAGGGACCAAAACTACAATGAGCAGTTCTTC
TRBJ2-5 | . | TRBV7-2 | CASSFFMETQYF | TGTGCCAGCAGCTTTTTCATGGAGACCCAGTACTTC
TRBJ2-1 | TRBD1 | TRBV4-2 | CASSLGTGTSGEQFF | TGTGCCAGCAGCCTAGGGACAGGGACATCGGGTGAGCAGTTCTTC
TRBJ1-3 | . | TRBV6-6 | CASITIDRYSGNTIYF | TGTGCCAGCATTACCATTGACAGGTACTCTGGAAACACCATATATTTT